This T cell receptor (beta chain) was identified in a study of post-analysis software for immune sequencing data. Germline-derived CDR1 and CDR2 are ENHRY and SYGVKD. With 10 bases clipped from V and 3 bases from J, the junction kept 8 bases outside the gene matches. The CDR3 has 13 residues. Study-wide results and limits: With TRBV5-6, TRBV5-1 and TRBV20-1 included, about five TRBV segments were more frequent in patients than in controls. Compared against controls, patients with multiple sclerosis displayed significantly lower normalized Chao1 diversity.

Researchers reported that TCR beta cDNA libraries carried unique molecular identifiers. TCRdb reanalysed the PCR reads using MiXCR and keeps one entry per CDR3 protein. The sample gives about 540,000 distinct CDR3 sequences, approximately 34% of which show up once; 4.5% to 7.5% is in the top ten. This clonotype occurred a few times. The antigen is undetermined. The TCR was taken from a girl aged 2-17 years with multiple sclerosis. This chain connects TRBV10-3 to TRBJ2-5; 7 positions match TRBD2. The sample comprised blood. The CDR3: CATHDTSEETQYF. The CDR3 coding sequence is TGTGCCACCCACGACACTAGCGAAGAGACCCAGTACTTC.